These T cell receptor beta chains were read from a single sample in a study of read filtering for tumor transcriptome and immune sequencing. One entry per CDR3 protein, called by TCRdb with MiXCR from the reads. The repertoire has 100,000 to 150,000 distinct CDR3 sequences, approximately 13% of them found once; the top ten carry approximately 8%. Material: a population of CD138-negative cells sorted from bone marrow. Receptor source: a donor aged 40 or over with multiple myeloma. CDR3s include the opening cysteine and the closing phenylalanine or tryptophan. D genes are given only for firm matches. Clone size appears in some rows only: once, few, many, or a class for an expanded clone.

TRBJ2-7 | TRBV19 | - | - | CASSIRQSSYEQYF | TGTGCCAGTAGTATACGGCAGAGCTCCTACGAGCAGTACTTC
TRBJ2-5 | TRBV7-9 | many | - | CASSSGLSRETQYF | TGTGCCAGCAGCTCGGGACTCAGCCGTGAGACCCAGTACTTC
TRBJ1-1 | TRBV10-3 | - | - | CAISSGWDTEAFF | TGTGCCATCAGTTCAGGGTGGGACACTGAAGCTTTCTTT
TRBJ2-1 | TRBV29-1 | many | TRBD2 | CSVDGLVLDEQFF | TGCAGCGTCGACGGACTAGTTTTAGATGAGCAGTTCTTC
TRBJ2-1 | TRBV10-2 | many | TRBD1 | CASSERDRAEFF | TGCGCCAGCAGTGAACGGGACAGGGCGGAGTTCTTC
TRBJ2-3 | TRBV5-1 | many | - | CASSLDGSTDTQYF | TGCGCCAGCAGCTTGGATGGGAGCACAGATACGCAGTATTTT
TRBJ2-1 | TRBV20-1 | - | - | CSARAPIESALSSYNEQFF | TGCAGTGCTAGAGCTCCCATTGAGTCGGCCCTGAGCTCCTACAATGAGCAGTTCTTC
TRBJ1-2 | TRBV9 | - | TRBD1 | CASSVTGGFGHGYTF | TGTGCCAGCAGCGTTACAGGGGGCTTTGGGCATGGCTACACCTTC
TRBJ2-7 | TRBV2 | - | - | CASSAGLGLYEQYF | TGTGCCAGCAGTGCCGGGCTTGGCCTCTACGAGCAGTACTTC
TRBJ2-2 | TRBV19 | many | - | CASSIRSGYTGELFF | TGTGCCAGTAGTATACGATCAGGGTACACCGGGGAGCTGTTTTTT
TRBJ2-7 | TRBV7-9 | many | TRBD1 | CASSLAGQGGDEQYF | TGTGCCAGCAGCTTAGCTGGACAGGGTGGGGACGAGCAGTACTTC
TRBJ2-2 | TRBV29-1 | many | TRBD1 | CSVEGQGNTGELFF | TGCAGCGTTGAGGGACAGGGTAACACCGGGGAGCTGTTTTTT
TRBJ2-1 | TRBV7-2 | many | TRBD1 | CASSSTRQGLSYNEQFF | TGTGCCAGCAGCTCCACTCGACAGGGGTTAAGCTACAATGAGCAGTTCTTC
TRBJ2-1 | TRBV5-1 | many | TRBD2 | CASGGLAGSGNEQFF | TGCGCCAGCGGCGGACTAGCGGGGAGTGGCAATGAGCAGTTCTTC
TRBJ2-5 | TRBV6-5 | few | - | CASTRGETQYF | TGTGCCAGCACTCGCGGGGAGACCCAGTACTTC
TRBJ2-1 | TRBV7-2 | many | - | CASSPGAGVGEQFF | TGTGCCAGCAGCCCGGGGGCGGGAGTAGGTGAGCAGTTCTTC